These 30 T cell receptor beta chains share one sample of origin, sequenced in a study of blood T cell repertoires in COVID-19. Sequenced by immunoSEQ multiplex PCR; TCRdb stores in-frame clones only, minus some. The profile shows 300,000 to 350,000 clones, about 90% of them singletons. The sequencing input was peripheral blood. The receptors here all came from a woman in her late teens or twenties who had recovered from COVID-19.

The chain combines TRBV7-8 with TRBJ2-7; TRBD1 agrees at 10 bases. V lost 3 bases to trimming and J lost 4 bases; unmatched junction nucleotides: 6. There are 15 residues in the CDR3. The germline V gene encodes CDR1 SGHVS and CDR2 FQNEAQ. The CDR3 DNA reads TGTGCCAGCAGCTTGGACAGGGGGACCAGTTACGAGCAGTACGTC. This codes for CASSLDRGTSYEQYV.

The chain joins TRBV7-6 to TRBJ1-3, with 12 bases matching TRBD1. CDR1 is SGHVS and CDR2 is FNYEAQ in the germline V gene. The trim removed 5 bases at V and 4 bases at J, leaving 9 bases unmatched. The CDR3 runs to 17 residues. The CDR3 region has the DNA TGTGCCAGCAGCCTAACCCCCGGGACAGGGGGCGGAAACACCATATATTTT. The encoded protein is CASSLTPGTGGGNTIYF.

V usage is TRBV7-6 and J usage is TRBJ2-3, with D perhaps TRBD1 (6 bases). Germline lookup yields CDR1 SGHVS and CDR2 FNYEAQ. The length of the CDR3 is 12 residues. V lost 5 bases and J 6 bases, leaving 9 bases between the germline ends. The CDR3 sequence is CASSLQGDTQYF. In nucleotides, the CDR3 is TGTGCCAGCAGCCTCCAGGGGGATACGCAGTATTTT. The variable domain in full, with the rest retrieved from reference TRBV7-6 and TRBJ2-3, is GAGVSQSPRYKVTKRGQDVALRCDPISGHVSLYWYRQALGQGPEFLTYFNYEAQQDKSGLPNDRFSAERPEGSISTLTIQRTEQRDSAMYRCASSLQGDTQYFGPGTRLTVL.

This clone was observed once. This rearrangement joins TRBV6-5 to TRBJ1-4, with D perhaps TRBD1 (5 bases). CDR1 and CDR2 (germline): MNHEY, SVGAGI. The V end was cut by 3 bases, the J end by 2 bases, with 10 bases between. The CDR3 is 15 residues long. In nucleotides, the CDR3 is TGTGCCAGCAGTTATTTTAGGGGTACTAATGAAAAACTGTTTTTT. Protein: CASSYFRGTNEKLFF.

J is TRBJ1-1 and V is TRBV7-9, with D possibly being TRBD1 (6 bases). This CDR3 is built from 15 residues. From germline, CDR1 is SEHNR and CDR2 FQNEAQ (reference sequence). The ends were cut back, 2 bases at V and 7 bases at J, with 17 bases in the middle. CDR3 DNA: TGTGCCAGCAGCTTATATAACAGGGCGGCCGATGAAGCTTTCTTT. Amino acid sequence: CASSLYNRAADEAFF.

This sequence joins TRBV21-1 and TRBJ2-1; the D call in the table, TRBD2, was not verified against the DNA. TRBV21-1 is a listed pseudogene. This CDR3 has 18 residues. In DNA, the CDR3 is TGTGCCAGCAGCAAAGTGTGGTTTCTAGCGCTACGCCACAATGAGCAGTTCTTC. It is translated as CASSKVWFLALRHNEQFF.

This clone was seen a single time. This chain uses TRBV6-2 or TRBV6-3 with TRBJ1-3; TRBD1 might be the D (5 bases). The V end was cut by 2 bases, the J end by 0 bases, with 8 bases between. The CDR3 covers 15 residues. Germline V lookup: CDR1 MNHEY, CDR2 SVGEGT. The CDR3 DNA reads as TGTGCCAGCAGTTACGGGGCTAACTCTGGAAACACCATATATTTT. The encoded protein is CASSYGANSGNTIYF.

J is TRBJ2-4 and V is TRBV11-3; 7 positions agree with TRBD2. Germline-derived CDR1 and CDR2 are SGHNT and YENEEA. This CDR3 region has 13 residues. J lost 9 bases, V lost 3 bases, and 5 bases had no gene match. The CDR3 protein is CASSLGGRGIQYF. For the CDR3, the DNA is TGTGCCAGCAGCTTGGGCGGGAGAGGCATTCAGTACTTC.

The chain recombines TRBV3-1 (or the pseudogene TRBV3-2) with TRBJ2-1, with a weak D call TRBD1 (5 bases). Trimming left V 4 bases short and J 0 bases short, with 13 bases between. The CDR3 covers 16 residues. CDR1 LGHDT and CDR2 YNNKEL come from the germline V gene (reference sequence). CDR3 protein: CASSPGAPSSYNEQFF. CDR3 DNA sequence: TGTGCCAGCAGCCCTGGGGCCCCTAGCTCCTACAATGAGCAGTTCTTC.

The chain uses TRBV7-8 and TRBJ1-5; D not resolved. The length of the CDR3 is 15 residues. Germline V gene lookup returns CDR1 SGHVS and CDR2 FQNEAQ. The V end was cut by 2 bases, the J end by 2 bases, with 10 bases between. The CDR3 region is CASSLSQSRNQPQHF. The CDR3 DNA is TGTGCCAGCAGCTTATCACAGTCCCGCAATCAGCCCCAGCATTTT.

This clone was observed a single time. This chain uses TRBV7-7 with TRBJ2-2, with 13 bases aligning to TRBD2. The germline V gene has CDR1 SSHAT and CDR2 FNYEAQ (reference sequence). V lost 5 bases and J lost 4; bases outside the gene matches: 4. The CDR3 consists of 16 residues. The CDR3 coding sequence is TGTGCCAGCAGCCCGACTAGCGGGAGGACCACCGGGGAGCTGTTTTTT. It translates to CASSPTSGRTTGELFF.

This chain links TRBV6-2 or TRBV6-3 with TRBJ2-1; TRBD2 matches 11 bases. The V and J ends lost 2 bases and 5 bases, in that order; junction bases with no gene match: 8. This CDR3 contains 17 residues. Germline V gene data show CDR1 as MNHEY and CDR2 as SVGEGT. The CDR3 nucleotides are TGTGCCAGCAGTTACACCTCTCTAGCGGGAGGTCACAATGAGCAGTTCTTC. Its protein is CASSYTSLAGGHNEQFF.

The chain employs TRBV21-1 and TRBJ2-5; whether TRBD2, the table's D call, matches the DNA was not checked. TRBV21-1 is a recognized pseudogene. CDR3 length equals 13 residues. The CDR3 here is CASSTRSRETQYF. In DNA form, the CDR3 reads TGTGCCAGCAGCACGAGGAGCCGAGAGACCCAGTACTTC.

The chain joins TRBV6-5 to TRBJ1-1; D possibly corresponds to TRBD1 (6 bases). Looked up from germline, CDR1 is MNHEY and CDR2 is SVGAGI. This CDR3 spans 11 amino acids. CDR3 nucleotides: TGTTACCAGACAGGGAACACTGAAGCTTTCTTT. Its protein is CYQTGNTEAFF.

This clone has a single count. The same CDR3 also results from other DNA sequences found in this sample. The CDR3: CASSEASTGYTIYF. The CDR3 DNA is TGTGCCAGCAGTGAGGCATCGACAGGCTACACCATATATTTT. The rearrangement uses TRBV6-1 and TRBJ1-3, with TRBD1 as a possible D gene (6 bases). In germline, CDR1 is MNHNS, CDR2 SASEGT. There are 14 residues in the CDR3. V was clipped by 3 bases and J by 8 bases, with 14 bases between them.

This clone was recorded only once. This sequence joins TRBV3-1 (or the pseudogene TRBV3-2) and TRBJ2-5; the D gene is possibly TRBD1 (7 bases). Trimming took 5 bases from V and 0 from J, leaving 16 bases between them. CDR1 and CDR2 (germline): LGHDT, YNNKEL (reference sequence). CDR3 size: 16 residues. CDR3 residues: CASSAIGGGNQETQYF. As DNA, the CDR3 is TGTGCCAGCAGCGCCATAGGGGGCGGGAACCAAGAGACCCAGTACTTC.

In nucleotides, the CDR3 is TGTGCCTGGGCACAGGGTTCTGCAACTAATGAAAAACTGTTTTTT. Protein sequence: CAWAQGSATNEKLFF. The rearrangement links TRBV30 to TRBJ1-4, with D possibly being TRBD1 (6 bases). Germline-derived CDR1 and CDR2 are GTSNPN and SVGIG (reference sequence). CDR3 size: 15 residues. V lost 5 bases, J lost 0 bases, and 13 bases lay in between.

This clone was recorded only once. CDR3 protein: CSVGSKGGEQFF. The CDR3 nucleotides read TGCAGCGTTGGTAGCAAAGGTGGTGAGCAGTTCTTC. This chain uses TRBV29-1 with TRBJ2-1; D remains unclear. The length of the CDR3 is 12 residues. From germline, CDR1 is SQVTM and CDR2 ANQGSEA. V lost 4 bases and J 9 bases, leaving 13 bases between the germline ends.

The CDR3 spells CSVEEDMGQANTEAFF. Here the CDR3 DNA reads TGCAGCGTTGAAGAAGACATGGGACAGGCGAACACTGAAGCTTTCTTT. V is TRBV29-1 and J is TRBJ1-1, with TRBD1 identical over 8 bases. Germline values: CDR1 SQVTM, CDR2 ANQGSEA. This CDR3 is built from 16 residues. With V trimmed by 0 bases and J by 1 base, 7 bases remained unmatched.

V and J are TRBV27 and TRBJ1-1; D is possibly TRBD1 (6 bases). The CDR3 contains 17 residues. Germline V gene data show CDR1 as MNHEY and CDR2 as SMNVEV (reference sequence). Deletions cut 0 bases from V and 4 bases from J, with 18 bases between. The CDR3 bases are TGTGCCAGCAGTTTATCCCCGGGGGGGGGCGGTGGCACTGAAGCTTTCTTT. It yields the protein CASSLSPGGGGGTEAFF.

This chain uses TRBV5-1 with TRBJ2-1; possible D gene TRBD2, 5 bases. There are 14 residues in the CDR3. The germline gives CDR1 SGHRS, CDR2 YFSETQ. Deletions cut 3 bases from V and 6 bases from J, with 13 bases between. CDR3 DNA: TGCGCCAGCAGCTCCGGAGCGGCTACCAATGAGCAGTTCTTC. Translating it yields CASSSGAATNEQFF.

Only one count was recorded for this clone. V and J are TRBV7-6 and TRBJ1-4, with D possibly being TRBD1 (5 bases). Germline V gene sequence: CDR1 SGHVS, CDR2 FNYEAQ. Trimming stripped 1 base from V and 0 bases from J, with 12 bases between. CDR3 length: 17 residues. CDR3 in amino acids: CASSLDTGPATNEKLFF. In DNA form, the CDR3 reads TGTGCCAGCAGCTTAGATACAGGACCTGCAACTAATGAAAAACTGTTTTTT.

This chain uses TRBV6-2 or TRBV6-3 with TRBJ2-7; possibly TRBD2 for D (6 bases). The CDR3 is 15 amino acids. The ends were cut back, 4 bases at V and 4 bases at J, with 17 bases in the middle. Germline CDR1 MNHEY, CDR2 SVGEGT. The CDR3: CASSLGKLAGYEQYV. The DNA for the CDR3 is TGTGCCAGCAGTTTAGGGAAGTTGGCGGGGTACGAGCAGTACGTC.

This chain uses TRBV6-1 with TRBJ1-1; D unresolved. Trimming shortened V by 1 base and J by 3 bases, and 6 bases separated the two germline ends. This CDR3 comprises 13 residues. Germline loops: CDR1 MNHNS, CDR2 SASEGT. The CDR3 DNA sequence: TGTGCCAGCAGTGAAGGAACGGACACTGAAGCTTTCTTT. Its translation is CASSEGTDTEAFF.

The CDR3: CASSLLQKRNTEAFF. For the CDR3, the DNA is TGTGCCAGCAGCTTGCTACAGAAGAGGAACACTGAAGCTTTCTTT. The chain is built from TRBV5-4 and TRBJ1-1; D is uncertain. Germline V gene lookup returns CDR1 SGHNT and CDR2 YYREEE (reference sequence). CDR3 length: 15 residues. V lost 1 base and J lost 1, with 11 bases in between.

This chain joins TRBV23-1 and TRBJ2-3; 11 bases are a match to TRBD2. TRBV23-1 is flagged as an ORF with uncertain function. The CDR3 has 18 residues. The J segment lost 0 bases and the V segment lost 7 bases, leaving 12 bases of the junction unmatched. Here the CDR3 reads CASTPGASGRPSTDTQYF. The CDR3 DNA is TGCGCCAGCACCCCAGGAGCTAGCGGGAGGCCAAGCACAGATACGCAGTATTTT.

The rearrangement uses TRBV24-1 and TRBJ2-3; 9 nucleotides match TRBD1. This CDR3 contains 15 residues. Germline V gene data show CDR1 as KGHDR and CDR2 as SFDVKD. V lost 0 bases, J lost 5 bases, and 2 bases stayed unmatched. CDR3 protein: CATSDLQGQGDTQYF. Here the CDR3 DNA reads TGTGCCACCAGTGATTTGCAGGGACAGGGAGATACGCAGTATTTT.

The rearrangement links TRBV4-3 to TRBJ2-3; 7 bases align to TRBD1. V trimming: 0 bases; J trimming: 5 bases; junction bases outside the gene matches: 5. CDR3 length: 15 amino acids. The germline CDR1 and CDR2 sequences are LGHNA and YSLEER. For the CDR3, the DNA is TGCGCCAGCAGCCAAGATACAGGGGTTGGAGATACGCAGTATTTT. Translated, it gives CASSQDTGVGDTQYF.

CDR3 region: CASSLASGLKNIQYF. The CDR3 bases are TGTGCCAGCAGCTTAGCTAGCGGGCTTAAAAACATTCAGTACTTC. The J gene is TRBJ2-4, the V gene TRBV7-9, with 7 bases identical to TRBD2. After removal of 0 bases from V and 4 bases from J, the junction contained 3 bases not matched to a gene. The CDR3 totals 15 residues. Germline CDR1 reads SEHNR; CDR2 reads FQNEAQ (reference sequence).

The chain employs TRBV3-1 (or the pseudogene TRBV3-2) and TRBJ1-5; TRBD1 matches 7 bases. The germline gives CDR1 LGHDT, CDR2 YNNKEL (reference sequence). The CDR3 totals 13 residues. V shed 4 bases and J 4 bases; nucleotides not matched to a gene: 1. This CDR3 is CASSPTGNQPQHF. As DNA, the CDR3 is TGTGCCAGCAGCCCGACAGGGAATCAGCCCCAGCATTTT.